The 21 T cell receptor beta chains presented below share a single source sample, sequenced in a study of OX40 agonist ivuxolimab in advanced cancers. TCRdb's table, derived via immunoSEQ multiplex PCR, lists solely in-frame clones and lacks some. The repertoire holds tens of thousands of clones, with roughly 79% as singletons. This material consisted of CD4+ or CD8+ T cells sorted from blood, taken in a trial of the OX40 agonist ivuxolimab. These receptors all stem from an adult with an advanced solid tumor such as melanoma, head and neck, liver or kidney cancer.

This chain links TRBV28 with TRBJ1-4; D gene unclear. CDR3 size: 14 residues. V was cut by 3 bases and J by 7 bases, with 12 bases left in between. Germline V CDR1 and CDR2: MDHEN, SYDVKM. DNA for the CDR3: TGTGCCAGCAGTTTCGTGGGAGGAAGTGAAAAACTGTTTTTT. Amino acid sequence: CASSFVGGSEKLFF. The complete variable domain, with remaining parts taken from reference TRBV28 and TRBJ1-4, reads DVKVTQSSRYLVKRTGEKVFLECVQDMDHENMFWYRQDPGLGLRLIYFSYDVKMKEKGDIPEGYSVSREKKERFSLILESASTNQTSMYLCASSFVGGSEKLFFGSGTQLSVL.

This clone turned up a few times. The chain combines TRBV5-5 with TRBJ1-5; D gene unclear. The V gene lost 1 base and the J gene lost 7 bases, with 12 bases spanning the gap. The CDR3 totals 14 residues. CDR1 is SGHKS, CDR2 YYEKEE, per germline (reference sequence). CDR3 in amino acids: CASSLSMGGQPQHF. The DNA of the CDR3 is TGTGCCAGCAGCTTGTCTATGGGTGGGCAGCCCCAGCATTTT.

The rearrangement uses TRBV5-1 and TRBJ2-2; 7 positions agree with TRBD1. V trimming: 4 bases; J trimming: 0 bases; junction bases outside the gene matches: 3. The germline CDR1 and CDR2 sequences are SGHRS and YFSETQ. This CDR3 has 15 residues. The CDR3 region has the DNA TGCGCCAGCAGCCAGCAGGGGGCGAACACCGGGGAGCTGTTTTTT. This sequence encodes CASSQQGANTGELFF.

V is TRBV7-8 and J is TRBJ2-1, with D tentatively TRBD2 (6 bases). The CDR3 has 16 amino acids. Trimming left V 1 base short and J 0 bases short, with 10 bases between. Germline V gene data show CDR1 as SGHVS and CDR2 as FQNEAQ. In DNA form, the CDR3 reads TGTGCCAGCAGCTTAGTCGGGGGACGCTCCTACAATGAGCAGTTCTTC. It is translated as CASSLVGGRSYNEQFF.

This chain links TRBV10-3 with TRBJ2-7; no clear D. The ends were cut back, 6 bases at V and 7 bases at J, with 13 bases in the middle. There are 12 residues in the CDR3. From germline, CDR1 is ENHRY and CDR2 SYGVKD. The CDR3 sequence is CAIRQDGREQYF. DNA of the CDR3: TGTGCCATCAGGCAGGACGGACGGGAGCAGTACTTC.

This clone has only a few counts. This sequence joins TRBV7-6 and TRBJ2-7; 9 bases match TRBD1. Germline loops: CDR1 SGHVS, CDR2 FNYEAQ. V dropped 5 bases and J dropped 3; count of bases not matched to a gene: 2. The CDR3 totals 13 residues. The CDR3 DNA reads TGTGCCAGCAGCCCGACAGGGGGCTACGAGCAGTACTTC. It is translated as CASSPTGGYEQYF.

J is TRBJ2-1 and V is TRBV10-3; no definite D call. The CDR3 spans 15 residues. From germline, CDR1 is ENHRY and CDR2 SYGVKD. The V and J ends lost 1 base and 2 bases respectively, with 9 bases between them. CDR3 residues: CAISEFEIPYNEQFF. CDR3 DNA: TGTGCCATCAGTGAGTTTGAAATCCCCTACAATGAGCAGTTCTTC.

The chain combines TRBV30 with TRBJ2-7; a weak D match, TRBD2 (6 bases). Trimming removed 5 bases from V and 0 bases from J, with 14 bases in between. This CDR3 region has 14 residues. Germline V lookup: CDR1 GTSNPN, CDR2 SVGIG (reference sequence). The CDR3 spells CAWHPGGFSYEQYF. The CDR3 nucleotides are TGTGCCTGGCACCCCGGGGGTTTCTCCTACGAGCAGTACTTC.

V and J are TRBV6-6 and TRBJ2-5; possibly TRBD1 for D (5 bases). The germline V and J ends were trimmed by 5 bases and 2 bases, with 9 bases remaining between them. Per germline, CDR1 MNHNY and CDR2 SVGAGI (reference sequence). This CDR3 contains 13 residues. The CDR3, as DNA: TGTGCCAGCAGTAGGGGCCCACAAGAGACCCAGTACTTC. Encoded protein: CASSRGPQETQYF.

This clone was detected a few times. The chain recombines TRBV19 with TRBJ1-2, with unresolved D. Germline CDR1 LNHDA, CDR2 SQIVND (reference sequence). The CDR3 runs to 10 residues. V shed 5 bases and J shed 10 bases, with 8 bases lying between them. The CDR3 loop is CASSSVYYTF. CDR3 nucleotides: TGTGCCAGTAGTTCTGTATACTACACCTTC.

This clone was seen once. The CDR3, as DNA: TGCGCCAGCAGCCCCTACCCCCGAGTTAATGAAAAACTGTTTTTT. This sequence encodes CASSPYPRVNEKLFF. This chain connects TRBV4-1 to TRBJ1-4; no clear D gene. Germline V CDR1 and CDR2: MGHRA, YSYEKL. The V gene lost 4 bases and the J gene lost 4 bases, with 13 bases spanning the gap. The CDR3 sequence is 15 residues long.

The chain recombines TRBV19 with TRBJ1-2, with 7 bases identical to TRBD1. The CDR3 consists of 13 residues. CDR1 and CDR2 (germline): LNHDA, SQIVND (reference sequence). The ends lost 4 bases at V and 2 bases at J; junction bases unmatched: 1. For the CDR3, the DNA is TGTGCCAGTAGTAAGGGACAGAACTATGGCTACACCTTC. Translation: CASSKGQNYGYTF. Supplemented by reference TRBV19 and TRBJ1-2, the full variable domain reads DGGITQSPKYLFRKEGQNVTLSCEQNLNHDAMYWYRQDPGQGLRLIYYSQIVNDFQKGDIAEGYSVSREKKESFPLTVTSAQKNPTAFYLCASSKGQNYGYTFGSGTRLTVV.

This chain uses TRBV2 with TRBJ1-1, with D tentatively TRBD1 (5 bases). The length of the CDR3 is 13 residues. Germline CDR1 is SNHLY and CDR2 is FYNNEI. V lost 6 bases and J 1 base, leaving 9 bases between the germline ends. The CDR3 protein is CASRTDRNTEAFF. CDR3 DNA: TGTGCCAGCAGGACCGACAGGAACACTGAAGCTTTCTTT.

V usage is TRBV29-1 and J usage is TRBJ2-5; no clear D gene. The tail of the sequence fits TRBJ2-7 better, so the J call may be wrong. The CDR3 sequence is 13 residues long. The germline V gene has CDR1 SQVTM and CDR2 ANQGSEA. CDR3 sequence reads: CSVEDGQAYEQYF. The CDR3 DNA sequence: TGCAGCGTTGAAGATGGGCAGGCCTACGAGCAGTACTTC.

This clone was picked up one time. The gene calls are TRBV5-1 and TRBJ2-3; D gene uncertain. The V end was cut by 2 bases, the J end by 2 bases, with 9 bases between. CDR1 and CDR2 from the germline V gene are SGHRS and YFSETQ. The CDR3 runs 14 residues. The CDR3, as DNA: TGCGCCAGCAGCTTAGGTGAAATCACAGATACGCAGTATTTT. This sequence encodes CASSLGEITDTQYF.

This CDR3 is CASSITGYSNQPQHF. Written as DNA, the CDR3 is TGTGCCAGTAGTATTACAGGATATAGCAATCAGCCCCAGCATTTT. The chain is built from TRBV19 and TRBJ1-5; tentative D call: TRBD1 (5 bases). V was clipped by 3 bases and J by 0 bases, with 9 bases between them. CDR3 size: 15 residues. Germline V gene sequence: CDR1 LNHDA, CDR2 SQIVND (reference sequence). Complete variable domain (other parts from reference TRBV19 and TRBJ1-5): DGGITQSPKYLFRKEGQNVTLSCEQNLNHDAMYWYRQDPGQGLRLIYYSQIVNDFQKGDIAEGYSVSREKKESFPLTVTSAQKNPTAFYLCASSITGYSNQPQHFGDGTRLSIL.

The sample holds one count of this clone. V gene TRBV15 combines with J gene TRBJ2-1; no firm D call. The CDR3 extends over 13 amino acids. Deletions cut 8 bases from V and 0 bases from J, with 8 bases between. The germline CDR1 and CDR2 sequences are LNHNV and YYDKDF (reference sequence). The CDR3 is CATGGSSYNEQFF. Written as DNA, the CDR3 is TGTGCCACCGGCGGTAGCTCCTACAATGAGCAGTTCTTC.

This clone was detected only a few times. This chain connects TRBV28 to TRBJ2-1; TRBD2 might be the D (5 bases). V dropped 3 bases and J dropped 5 bases, with 11 bases sitting between them. CDR1 and CDR2 from the germline V gene are MDHEN and SYDVKM. The CDR3 covers 14 residues. The CDR3 DNA is TGTGCCAGCAGTTTCTTAGAGGGAGACAATGAGCAGTTCTTC. Translating gives CASSFLEGDNEQFF. Full variable domain (rest looked up from reference TRBV28 and TRBJ2-1): DVKVTQSSRYLVKRTGEKVFLECVQDMDHENMFWYRQDPGLGLRLIYFSYDVKMKEKGDIPEGYSVSREKKERFSLILESASTNQTSMYLCASSFLEGDNEQFFGPGTRLTVL.

This chain links TRBV4-1 with TRBJ2-3; D remains unclear. The CDR3 extends over 12 amino acids. V was clipped by 4 bases and J by 4 bases, with 6 bases between them. From germline, CDR1 is MGHRA and CDR2 YSYEKL. In DNA, the CDR3 is TGCGCCAGCAGCCGGGTCGCAGATACGCAGTATTTT. Amino acids: CASSRVADTQYF.

This clone was counted between two and nine times. V gene TRBV5-4 combines with J gene TRBJ2-3; 8 bases map to TRBD2. CDR1 is SGHNT and CDR2 is YYREEE in the germline V gene (reference sequence). The CDR3 sequence is 17 residues long. Trimming took 0 bases from V and 2 from J; bases not matched to a gene: 8. CDR3 DNA sequence: TGTGCCAGCAGCTTGGCGAGCGGGAGTGCGTTCACAGATACGCAGTATTTT. Its protein product is CASSLASGSAFTDTQYF.

The V call is TRBV12-5, the J call TRBJ2-5; 8 nucleotides align to TRBD2. The V segment lost 7 bases and the J segment 0 bases; nucleotides outside the gene matches: 13. Germline V gene data show CDR1 as LGHNT and CDR2 as FRNRAP. CDR3 length: 17 residues. The CDR3 loop reads CASAPPGGVRYQETQYF. Written as DNA, the CDR3 is TGTGCTAGTGCCCCTCCGGGGGGGGTCAGGTACCAAGAGACCCAGTACTTC.